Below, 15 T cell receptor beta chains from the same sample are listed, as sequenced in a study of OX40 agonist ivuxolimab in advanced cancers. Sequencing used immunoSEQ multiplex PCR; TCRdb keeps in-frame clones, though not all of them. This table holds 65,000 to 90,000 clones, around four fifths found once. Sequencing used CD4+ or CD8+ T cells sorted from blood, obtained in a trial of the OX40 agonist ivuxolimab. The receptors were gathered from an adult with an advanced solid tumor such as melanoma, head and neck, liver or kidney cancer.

The CDR3 DNA reads TGTGCCAGCAGCTTAGGTTCTAGCGGGGGGGCCAGGGATACGCAGTATTTT. As protein: CASSLGSSGGARDTQYF. The rearrangement joins TRBV7-9 to TRBJ2-3; 12 bases are shared with TRBD2. CDR1 is SEHNR and CDR2 is FQNEAQ in the germline V gene (reference sequence). Trimming removed 1 base from V and 6 bases from J; junction bases left unmatched: 8. This CDR3 has 17 amino acids. Filled out from reference TRBV7-9 and TRBJ2-3, the complete variable domain reads DTGVSQNPRHKITKRGQNVTFRCDPISEHNRLYWYRQTLGQGPEFLTYFQNEAQLEKSRLLSDRFSAERPKGSFSTLEIQRTEQGDSAMYLCASSLGSSGGARDTQYFGPGTRLTVL.

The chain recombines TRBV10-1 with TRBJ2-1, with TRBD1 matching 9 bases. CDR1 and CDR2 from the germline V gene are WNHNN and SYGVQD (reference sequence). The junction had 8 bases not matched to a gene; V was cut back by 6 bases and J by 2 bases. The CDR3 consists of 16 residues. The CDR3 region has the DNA TGCGCCAGCAGCCTACTCAGACAGGGGGCCTACAATGAGCAGTTCTTC. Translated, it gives CASSLLRQGAYNEQFF.

CDR3 region: CASSRRGNGVNTGELFF. CDR3 nucleotides: TGTGCCAGCTCCCGACGGGGGAACGGAGTCAACACCGGGGAGCTGTTTTTT. The V and J genes are TRBV7-2 and TRBJ2-2; D is possibly TRBD2 (6 bases). The germline V gene has CDR1 SGHTA and CDR2 FQGNSA. CDR3 length: 17 residues. V lost 8 bases to trimming and J lost 2 bases, with 21 bases between them. Combining the CDR3 with reference TRBV7-2 and TRBJ2-2 gives the whole variable domain GAGVSQSPSNKVTEKGKDVELRCDPISGHTALYWYRQSLGQGLEFLIYFQGNSAPDKSGLPSDRFSAERTGGSVSTLTIQRTQQEDSAVYLCASSRRGNGVNTGELFFGEGSRLTVL.

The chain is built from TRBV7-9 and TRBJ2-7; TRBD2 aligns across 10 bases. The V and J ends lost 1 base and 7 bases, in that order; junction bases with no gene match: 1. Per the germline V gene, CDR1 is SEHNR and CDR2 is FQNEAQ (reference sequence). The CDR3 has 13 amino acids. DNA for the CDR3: TGTGCCAGCAGCTTAGGGACTAGCGGAGAGCAGTACGTC. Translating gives CASSLGTSGEQYV.

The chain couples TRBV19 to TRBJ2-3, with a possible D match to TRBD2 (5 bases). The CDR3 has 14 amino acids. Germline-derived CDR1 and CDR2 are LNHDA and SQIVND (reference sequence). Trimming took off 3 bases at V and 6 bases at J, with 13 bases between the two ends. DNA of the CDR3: TGTGCCAGTAGTATTTTGACTACTTCGGATACGCAGTATTTT. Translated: CASSILTTSDTQYF.

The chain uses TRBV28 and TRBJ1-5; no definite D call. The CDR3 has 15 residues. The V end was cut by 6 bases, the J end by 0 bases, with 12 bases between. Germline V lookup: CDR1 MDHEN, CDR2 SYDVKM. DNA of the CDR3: TGTGCCAGCAGCAGGACGTCTTATAGCAATCAGCCCCAGCATTTT. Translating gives CASSRTSYSNQPQHF. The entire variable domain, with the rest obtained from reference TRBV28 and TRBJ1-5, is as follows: DVKVTQSSRYLVKRTGEKVFLECVQDMDHENMFWYRQDPGLGLRLIYFSYDVKMKEKGDIPEGYSVSREKKERFSLILESASTNQTSMYLCASSRTSYSNQPQHFGDGTRLSIL.

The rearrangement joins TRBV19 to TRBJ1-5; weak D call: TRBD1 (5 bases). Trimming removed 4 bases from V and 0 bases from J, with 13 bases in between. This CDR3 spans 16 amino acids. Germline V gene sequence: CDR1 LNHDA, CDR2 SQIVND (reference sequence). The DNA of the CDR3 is TGTGCCAGTAGTAGTCAGGGACTATATAGCAATCAGCCCCAGCATTTT. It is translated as CASSSQGLYSNQPQHF.

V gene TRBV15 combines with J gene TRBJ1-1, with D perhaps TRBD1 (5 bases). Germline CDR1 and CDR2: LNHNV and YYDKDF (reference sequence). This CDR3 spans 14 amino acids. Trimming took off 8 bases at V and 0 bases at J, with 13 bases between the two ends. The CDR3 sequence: CATGQGLLNTEAFF. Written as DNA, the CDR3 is TGTGCCACCGGGCAGGGACTTCTGAACACTGAAGCTTTCTTT.

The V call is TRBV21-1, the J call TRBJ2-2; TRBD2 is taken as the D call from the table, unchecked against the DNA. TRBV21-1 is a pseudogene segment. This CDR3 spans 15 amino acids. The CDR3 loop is CASSEGVSFPGELFF. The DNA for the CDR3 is TGTGCCAGCAGCGAGGGAGTTTCCTTTCCCGGGGAGCTGTTTTTT.

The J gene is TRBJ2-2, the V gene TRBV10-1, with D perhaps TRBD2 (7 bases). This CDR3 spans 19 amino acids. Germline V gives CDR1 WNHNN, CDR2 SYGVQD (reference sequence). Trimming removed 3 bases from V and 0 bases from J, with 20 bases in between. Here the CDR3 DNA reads TGCGCCAGCAGTGATCCAAGGGGGAGGGCACGGGCGAACACCGGGGAGCTGTTTTTT. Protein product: CASSDPRGRARANTGELFF.

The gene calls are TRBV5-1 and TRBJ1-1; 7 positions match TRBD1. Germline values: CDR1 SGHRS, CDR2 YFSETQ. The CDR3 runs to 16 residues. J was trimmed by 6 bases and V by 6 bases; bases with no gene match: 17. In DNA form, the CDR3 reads TGCGCCAGCAATATGGAGGGGGCGCGGGTGACCCCTGAAGCTTTCTTT. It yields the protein CASNMEGARVTPEAFF.

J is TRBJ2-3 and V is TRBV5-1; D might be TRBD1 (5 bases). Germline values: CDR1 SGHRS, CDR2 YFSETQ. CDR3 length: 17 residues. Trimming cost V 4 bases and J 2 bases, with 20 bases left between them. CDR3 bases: TGCGCCAGCAGCCTGGGCAGGGCGAGGCTAAACACAGATACGCAGTATTTT. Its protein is CASSLGRARLNTDTQYF.

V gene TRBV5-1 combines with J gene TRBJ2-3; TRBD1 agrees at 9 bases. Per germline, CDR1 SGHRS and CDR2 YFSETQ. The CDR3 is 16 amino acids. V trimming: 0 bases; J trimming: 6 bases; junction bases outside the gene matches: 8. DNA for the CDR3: TGCGCCAGCAGCTTGGCCGCGGACAGGGGAGGGGATACGCAGTATTTT. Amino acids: CASSLAADRGGDTQYF.

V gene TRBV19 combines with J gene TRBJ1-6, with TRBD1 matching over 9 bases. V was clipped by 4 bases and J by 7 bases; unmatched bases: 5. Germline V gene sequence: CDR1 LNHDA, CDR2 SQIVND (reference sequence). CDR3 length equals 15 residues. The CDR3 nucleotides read TGTGCCAGTAGTACGGCCGGGACAGGGAATTCACCCCTCCACTTT. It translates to CASSTAGTGNSPLHF.

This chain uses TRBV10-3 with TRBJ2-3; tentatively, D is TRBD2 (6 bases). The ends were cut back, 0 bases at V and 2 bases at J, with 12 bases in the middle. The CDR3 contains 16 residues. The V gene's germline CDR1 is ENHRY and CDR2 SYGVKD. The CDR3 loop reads CAISESTSRNTDTQYF. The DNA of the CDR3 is TGTGCCATCAGTGAGTCAACTAGCCGCAACACAGATACGCAGTATTTT.